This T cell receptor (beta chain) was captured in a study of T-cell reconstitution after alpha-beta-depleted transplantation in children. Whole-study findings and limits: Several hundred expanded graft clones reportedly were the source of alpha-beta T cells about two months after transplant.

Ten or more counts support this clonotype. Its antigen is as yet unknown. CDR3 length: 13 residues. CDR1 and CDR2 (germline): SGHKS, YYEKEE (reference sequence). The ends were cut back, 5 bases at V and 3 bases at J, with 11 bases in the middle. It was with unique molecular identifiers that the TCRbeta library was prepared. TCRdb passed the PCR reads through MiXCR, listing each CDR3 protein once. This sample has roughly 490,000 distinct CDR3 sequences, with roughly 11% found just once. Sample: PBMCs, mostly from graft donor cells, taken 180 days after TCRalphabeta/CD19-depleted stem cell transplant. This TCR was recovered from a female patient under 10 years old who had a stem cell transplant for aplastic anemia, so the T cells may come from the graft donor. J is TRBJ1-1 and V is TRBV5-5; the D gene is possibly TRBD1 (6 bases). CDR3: CASSRQADTEAFF. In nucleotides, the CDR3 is TGTGCCAGCAGTCGACAGGCGGACACTGAAGCTTTCTTT.